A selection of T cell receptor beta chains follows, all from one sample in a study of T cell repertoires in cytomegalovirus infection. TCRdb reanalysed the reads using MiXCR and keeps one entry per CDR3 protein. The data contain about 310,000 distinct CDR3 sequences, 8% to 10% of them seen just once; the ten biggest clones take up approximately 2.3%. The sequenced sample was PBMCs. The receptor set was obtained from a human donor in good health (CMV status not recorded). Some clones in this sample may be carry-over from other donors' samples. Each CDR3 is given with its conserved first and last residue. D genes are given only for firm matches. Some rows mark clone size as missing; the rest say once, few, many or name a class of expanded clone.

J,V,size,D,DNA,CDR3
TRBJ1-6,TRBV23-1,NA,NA,TGCGCCAGCAGTCAATCGCGGCAGTCTAATTCACCCCTCCACTTT,CASSQSRQSNSPLHF
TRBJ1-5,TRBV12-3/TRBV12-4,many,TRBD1,TGTGCCAGCAGTTTAGCCGAACCACAGGGGTTTGGCAATCAGCCCCAGCATTTT,CASSLAEPQGFGNQPQHF
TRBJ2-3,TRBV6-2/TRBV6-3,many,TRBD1,TGTGCCAGCAGTTACTCCGGGACAGTCACAGATACGCAGTATTTT,CASSYSGTVTDTQYF
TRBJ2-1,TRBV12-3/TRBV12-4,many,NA,TGTGCCAGCATGGTCTTTAGCTCCTACAATGAGCAGTTCTTC,CASMVFSSYNEQFF
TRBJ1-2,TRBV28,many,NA,TGTGCCAGCAGGCGCAGGGGTATAGATGGCTACACCTTC,CASRRRGIDGYTF
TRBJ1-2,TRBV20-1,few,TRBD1,TGCAGTGCCCGGGGACAGGGGGCTCAAGTTGGCTACACCTTC,CSARGQGAQVGYTF
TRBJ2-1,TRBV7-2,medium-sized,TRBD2,TGTGCCAGCAGCTTAAGCGGGGGGGCCGGTGAGCAGTTCTTC,CASSLSGGAGEQFF
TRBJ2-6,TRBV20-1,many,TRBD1,TGCAGTGCCCCGGGACAGGGGATATCCTCTGGGGCCAACGTCCTGACTTTC,CSAPGQGISSGANVLTF
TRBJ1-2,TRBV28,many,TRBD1,TGTGCCAGCAGACCGGGACAGGGGTCCAAAGGCTACACCTTC,CASRPGQGSKGYTF
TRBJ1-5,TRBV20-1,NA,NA,TGCAGCAGCACTCTACCGGGGGGCCATCAGCCCCAGCATTTT,CSSTLPGGHQPQHF
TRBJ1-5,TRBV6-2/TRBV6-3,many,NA,TGTGCCAGCAGTGAAAACAATCAGCCCCAGCATTTT,CASSENNQPQHF
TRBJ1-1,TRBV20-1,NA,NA,TGCAGTGCTAGGGGTGAGGGCAGCCCTATGAACACTGAAGCTTTCTTT,CSARGEGSPMNTEAFF
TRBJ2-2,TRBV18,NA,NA,TGTGCCAGCTCCCGCGGACAGCATACTACCGGGGAGCTGTTTTTT,CASSRGQHTTGELFF
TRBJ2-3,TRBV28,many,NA,TGTGCCAGCAGTTTATTGCCACTGGCCCCGTATACGCAGTATTTT,CASSLLPLAPYTQYF
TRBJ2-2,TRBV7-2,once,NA,TGTGCCAGAGGCAAGGGGGGGGGCGCAAACACCGGGGAGCTGTTTTTT,CARGKGGGANTGELFF
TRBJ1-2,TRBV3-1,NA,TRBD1,TGTGCCAGCAGCCTAACAGGGGATTGGGGCTACACCTTC,CASSLTGDWGYTF
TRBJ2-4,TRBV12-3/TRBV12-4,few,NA,TGTGCCAGCAGTTTTAAGGGGTCTGGAGGCATTCAGTACTTC,CASSFKGSGGIQYF
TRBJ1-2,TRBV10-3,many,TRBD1,TGTGCCATCAGTGTGAGGGGGCCAGATGGCTACACCTTC,CAISVRGPDGYTF
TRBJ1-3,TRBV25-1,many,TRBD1,TGTGCCAGCAGTGAGGCCGGGACAGCCGGAAACACCATATATTTT,CASSEAGTAGNTIYF
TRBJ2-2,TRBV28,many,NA,TGTGCCAGCAGAACAACAGGGATCTCCGGGGAGCTGTTTTTT,CASRTTGISGELFF
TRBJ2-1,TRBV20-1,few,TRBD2,TGCAGTGCTAGCGGGGGGACCACTATTCCCTACAATGAGCAGTTCTTC,CSASGGTTIPYNEQFF
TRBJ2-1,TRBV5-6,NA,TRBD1,TGTGCCAGCAGCTTCGACAGGGGAGGCCGCTACAATGAGCAGTTCTTC,CASSFDRGGRYNEQFF
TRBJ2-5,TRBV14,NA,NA,TGTGCCAGCAGCCACTTCGGGAGAGAGACCCAGTACTTC,CASSHFGRETQYF
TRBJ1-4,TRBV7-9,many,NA,TGTGCCAGCAGCTTAACCGGGGATAATGAAAAACTGTTTTTT,CASSLTGDNEKLFF
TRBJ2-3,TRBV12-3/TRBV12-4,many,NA,TGTGCCAGCATTCCCCGGGGGAGAGACCGCACAGATACGCAGTATTTT,CASIPRGRDRTDTQYF
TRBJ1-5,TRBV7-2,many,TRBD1,TGTGCCAGCAGCTTCGTCGGACAGGGCAATCAGCCCCAGCATTTT,CASSFVGQGNQPQHF
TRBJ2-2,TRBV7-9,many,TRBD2,TGTGCCAGCAGCGGTAATAGCGGGGGAAACACCGGGGAGCTGTTTTTT,CASSGNSGGNTGELFF
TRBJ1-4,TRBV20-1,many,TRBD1,TGCAGTGCCGTTAGGGGGCGGGAAGAAAAACTGTTTTTT,CSAVRGREEKLFF
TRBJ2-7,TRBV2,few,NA,TGTGCCAGCAGTGAAGACCACCCCGGCAGGGCCTACGAGCAGTACTTC,CASSEDHPGRAYEQYF
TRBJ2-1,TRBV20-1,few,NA,TGCAGTGTCCACTCCGGGAACACCTACAATGAGCAGTTCTTC,CSVHSGNTYNEQFF
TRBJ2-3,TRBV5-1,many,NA,TGCGCCAGCAGCTTGACGGAACTAAGCACAGATACGCAGTATTTT,CASSLTELSTDTQYF
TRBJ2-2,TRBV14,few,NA,TGTGCCAGCAGCCAAGATCCTAACAGCCCCAACACCGGGGAGCTGTTTTTT,CASSQDPNSPNTGELFF
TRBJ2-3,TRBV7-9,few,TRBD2,TGTGCCAGCAGCCGGGAGGCGGGAACTAGCACAGATACGCAGTATTTT,CASSREAGTSTDTQYF
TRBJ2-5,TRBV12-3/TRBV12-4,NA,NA,TGTGCCAGCACTTTCTTCATAAGGGGGGGGACCAAAGAGACCCAGTACTTC,CASTFFIRGGTKETQYF
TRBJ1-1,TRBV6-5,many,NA,TGTGCCAGCAGTTACGGGGGGGGGGTGAACACTGAAGCTTTCTTT,CASSYGGGVNTEAFF
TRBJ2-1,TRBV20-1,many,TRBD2,TGCAGTGCGAGGCATGGAGCGGGGGGGCCCTACAATGAGCAGTTCTTC,CSARHGAGGPYNEQFF
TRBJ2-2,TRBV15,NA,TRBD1,TGTGCCACCAGCAGAGATCCGACAGGGGCGAACACCGGGGAGCTGTTTTTT,CATSRDPTGANTGELFF